This T cell receptor (beta chain) appears in the sequencing data of a study of cytomegalovirus exposure and HLA in healthy donors. Assay used: immunoSEQ multiplex PCR; TCRdb lists only in-frame clones, some missing. The repertoire holds tens of thousands of clones, with roughly nine tenths as singletons. From germline, CDR1 is MGHRA and CDR2 YSYEKL. Trimming shortened V by 4 bases and J by 3 bases, and 15 bases separated the two germline ends. The CDR3 totals 15 residues. Sequencing was done on a sample of PBMCs. This TCR was sampled from a woman aged 25 to 45 in good health and CMV-seronegative. The chain combines TRBV4-1 with TRBJ2-5; the D gene is possibly TRBD1 (6 bases). The CDR3 region is CASSRSPAGEETQYF. DNA of the CDR3: TGCGCCAGCAGCCGATCCCCGGCAGGGGAAGAGACCCAGTACTTC.